The clone carrying this TCR beta chain occurred a few times. Its antigen remains unidentified. These data come from a study of vaccination effects on CD4 cells after COVID-19. Peptide-pool stimulation followed by sequencing identified expanded antigen-specific CD4+ clonotypes in the ViraFEST assay. After around 10 days in culture, the CD4+ T cells were isolated. Two-dose vaccination with either BNT162b2 or mRNA-1273 was given to the participants. Vaccine recipients lacked prior SARS-CoV-2 infection and had negative nucleocapsid antibodies. Days 3 and 7 saw half the medium replaced with IL-2 medium. The assay was immunoSEQ multiplex PCR, and TCRdb's table has in-frame clones only and misses some. The table lists roughly 68,000 clones, just under 75% of them singletons, with 1.5% to 1.8% in the top ten. CDR1 LNHDA and CDR2 SQIVND come from the germline V gene (reference sequence). V lost 3 bases and J lost 7, with 12 bases in between. The CDR3 covers 13 residues.

The sequence was obtained from a human donor who received a COVID-19 vaccine. This chain uses TRBV19 with TRBJ1-2; D not certain. Sample: CD4+ T cells from PBMCs cultured with HCoV-229E spike peptides, taken after COVID-19 vaccination. CDR3 amino acids: CASSISRMGGYTF. CDR3 nucleotides: TGTGCCAGTAGTATCAGCAGGATGGGTGGCTACACCTTC.